This T cell receptor beta chain stems from a study of blood T cell repertoires in COVID-19. Some clones are missing from TCRdb's copy, which holds only in-frame ones; the method was immunoSEQ multiplex PCR. This sample has around 94,000 clones, with 70% to 90% found just once. The V gene's germline CDR1 is LGHNT and CDR2 FRNRAP. V lost 4 bases to trimming and J lost 6 bases, with 7 bases between them. CDR3 length: 11 amino acids. V is TRBV12-5 and J is TRBJ2-7; a weak D match, TRBD1 (5 bases). The sequencing sample was made of peripheral blood. The TCR comes from a man over 45 with active COVID-19. As DNA, the CDR3 is TGTGCTAGTGGTTCCACAGGCGAGCAGTACTTC. Its translation is CASGSTGEQYF. Using reference TRBV12-5 and TRBJ2-7 for the parts outside the CDR3, the full variable domain is DARVTQTPRHKVTEMGQEVTMRCQPILGHNTVFWYRQTMMQGLELLAYFRNRAPLDDSGMPKDRFSAEMPDATLATLKIQPSEPRDSAVYFCASGSTGEQYFGPGTRLTVT.